This TCR beta chain was recovered during a study of spatial heterogeneity in lung cancer. Overall study context: The roughly 79 donors had untreated early-stage non-small cell lung cancer. The study, taken as a whole, reports: Resection saw ubiquitous expanded tumor TCRs appear in blood more than follow-up did.

CDR3 size: 15 residues. Trimming at V came to 4 bases and at J to 9 bases, leaving 10 bases not matched to a gene. Germline loops: CDR1 SNHLY, CDR2 FYNNEI. Time point described: blood at routine non-recurrence follow-up after resection. Without sorting, whole RNA was sequenced from tumor, nontumor lung or frozen PBMC. A remark on this clonotype: Antigen: not known.

One entry per CDR3 protein, called by TCRdb with MiXCR from the 5' RACE reads. The sample includes some 120,000 distinct CDR3 sequences, roughly an eighth seen only once; the top ten take roughly 17%. The sequencing used PBMCs, collected at follow-up. This sequence originates from a male donor with early-stage non-small cell lung cancer. This chain connects TRBV2 to TRBJ2-1, with 9 bases fitting TRBD2. CDR3 residues: CASSVSRLAEGEQFF. In nucleotides, the CDR3 is TGTGCCAGCAGTGTATCCCGACTAGCGGAGGGTGAGCAGTTCTTC.